This T cell receptor beta chain was recovered during a study of cytomegalovirus exposure and HLA in healthy donors. On the study more broadly: As released early, the data held 80 million to 90 million unique TCRs from HLA-typed donors. Assignment to the Caucasian-associated ancestry cluster applied to 81% of the approximately 400 genotyped donors.

The donors gave bone marrow, and they were healthy. Amplification used 60 Vbeta primers and 13 Jbeta primers. The method was immunoSEQ multiplex PCR; TCRdb's version includes in-frame clones alone and lacks a portion of them. The sample has about 160,000 clones; around four fifths are singletons. This TCR was recovered from a girl aged 2-15 years in good health and CMV-seropositive. The material sequenced was PBMCs.

For the CDR3, the DNA is TGTGCCTGGAGTGCAGGGGCTACCTATGGCTACACCTTC. Its protein product is CAWSAGATYGYTF. The chain is built from TRBV30 and TRBJ1-2, with a weak D call TRBD1 (6 bases). Germline lookup yields CDR1 GTSNPN and CDR2 SVGIG (reference sequence). V was shortened by 1 base and J by 4 bases, with 10 bases between the two germline ends. The CDR3 covers 13 residues.